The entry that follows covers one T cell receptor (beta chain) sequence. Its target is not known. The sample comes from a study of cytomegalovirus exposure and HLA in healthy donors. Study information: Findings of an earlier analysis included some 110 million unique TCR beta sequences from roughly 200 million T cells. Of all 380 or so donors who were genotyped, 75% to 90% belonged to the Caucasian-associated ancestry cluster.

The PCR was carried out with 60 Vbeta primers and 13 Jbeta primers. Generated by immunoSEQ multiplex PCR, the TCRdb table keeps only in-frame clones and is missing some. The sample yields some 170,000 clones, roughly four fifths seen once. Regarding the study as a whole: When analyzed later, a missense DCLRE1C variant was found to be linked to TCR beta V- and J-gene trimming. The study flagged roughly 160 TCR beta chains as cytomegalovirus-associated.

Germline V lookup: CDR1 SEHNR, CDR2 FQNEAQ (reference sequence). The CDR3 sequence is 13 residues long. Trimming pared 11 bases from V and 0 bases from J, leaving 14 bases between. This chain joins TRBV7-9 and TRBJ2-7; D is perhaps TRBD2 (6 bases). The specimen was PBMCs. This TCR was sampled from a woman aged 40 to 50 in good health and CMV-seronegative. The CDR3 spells CAVGTPSSYEQYF. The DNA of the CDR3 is TGTGCCGTCGGGACTCCGAGCTCCTACGAGCAGTACTTC.